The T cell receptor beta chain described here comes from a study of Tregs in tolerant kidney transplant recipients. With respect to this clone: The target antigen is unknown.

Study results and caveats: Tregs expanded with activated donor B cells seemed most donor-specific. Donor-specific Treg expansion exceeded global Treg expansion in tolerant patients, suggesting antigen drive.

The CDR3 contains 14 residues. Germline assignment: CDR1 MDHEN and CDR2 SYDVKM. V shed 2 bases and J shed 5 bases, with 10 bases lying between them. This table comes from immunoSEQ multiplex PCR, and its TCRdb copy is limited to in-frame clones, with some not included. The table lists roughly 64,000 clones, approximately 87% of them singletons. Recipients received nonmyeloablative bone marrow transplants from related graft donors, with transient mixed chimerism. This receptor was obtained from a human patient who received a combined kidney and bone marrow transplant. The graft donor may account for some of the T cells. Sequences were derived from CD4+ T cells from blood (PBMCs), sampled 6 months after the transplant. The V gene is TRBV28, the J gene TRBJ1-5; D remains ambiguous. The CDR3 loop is CASSLERSDQPQHF. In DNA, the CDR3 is TGTGCCAGCAGTTTAGAGAGGTCTGATCAGCCCCAGCATTTT. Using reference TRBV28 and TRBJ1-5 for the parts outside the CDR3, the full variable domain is DVKVTQSSRYLVKRTGEKVFLECVQDMDHENMFWYRQDPGLGLRLIYFSYDVKMKEKGDIPEGYSVSREKKERFSLILESASTNQTSMYLCASSLERSDQPQHFGDGTRLSIL.